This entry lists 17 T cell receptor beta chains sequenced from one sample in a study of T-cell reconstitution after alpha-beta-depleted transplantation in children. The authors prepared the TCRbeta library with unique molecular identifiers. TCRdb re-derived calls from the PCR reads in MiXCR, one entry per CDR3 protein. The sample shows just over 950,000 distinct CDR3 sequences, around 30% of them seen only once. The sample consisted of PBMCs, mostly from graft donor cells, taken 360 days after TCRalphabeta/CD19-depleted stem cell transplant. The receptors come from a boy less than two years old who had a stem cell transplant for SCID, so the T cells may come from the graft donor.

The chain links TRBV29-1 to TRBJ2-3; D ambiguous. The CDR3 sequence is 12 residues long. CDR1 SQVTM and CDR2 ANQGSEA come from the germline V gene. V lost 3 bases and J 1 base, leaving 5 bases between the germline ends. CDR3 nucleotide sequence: TGCAGCGTTGACCTGGGCACAGATACGCAGTATTTT. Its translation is CSVDLGTDTQYF.

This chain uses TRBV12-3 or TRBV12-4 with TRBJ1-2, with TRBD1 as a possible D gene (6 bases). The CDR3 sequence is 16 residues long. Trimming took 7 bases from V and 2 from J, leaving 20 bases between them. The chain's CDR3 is CASTNTHGTGNYGYTF. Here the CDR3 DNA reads TGTGCCAGCACAAATACGCACGGAACAGGGAACTATGGCTACACCTTC.

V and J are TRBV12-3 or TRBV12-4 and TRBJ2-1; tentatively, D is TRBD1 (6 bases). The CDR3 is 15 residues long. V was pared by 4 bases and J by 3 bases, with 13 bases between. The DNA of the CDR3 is TGTGCCAGCAGTTCGGCCACAGGGATCTACAATGAGCAGTTCTTC. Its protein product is CASSSATGIYNEQFF.

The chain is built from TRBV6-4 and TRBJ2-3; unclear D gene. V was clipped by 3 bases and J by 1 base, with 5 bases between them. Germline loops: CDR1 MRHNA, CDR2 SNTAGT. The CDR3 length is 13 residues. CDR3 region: CASSEQRTDTQYF. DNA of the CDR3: TGTGCCAGCAGTGAACAACGCACAGATACGCAGTATTTT.

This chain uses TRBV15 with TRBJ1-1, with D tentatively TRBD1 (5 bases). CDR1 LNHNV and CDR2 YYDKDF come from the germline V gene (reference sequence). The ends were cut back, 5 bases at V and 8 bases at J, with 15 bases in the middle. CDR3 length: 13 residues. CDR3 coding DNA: TGTGCCACCAGCCCCCGTGGGGCCTCAGAAGCTTTCTTT. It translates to CATSPRGASEAFF.

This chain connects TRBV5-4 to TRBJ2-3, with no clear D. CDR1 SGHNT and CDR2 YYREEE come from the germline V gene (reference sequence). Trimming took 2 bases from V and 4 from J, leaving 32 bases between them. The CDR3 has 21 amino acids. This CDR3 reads CASSFIHGSAVESGVPDTQYF. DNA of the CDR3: TGTGCCAGCAGCTTCATCCATGGCTCGGCAGTAGAATCAGGCGTTCCAGATACGCAGTATTTT.

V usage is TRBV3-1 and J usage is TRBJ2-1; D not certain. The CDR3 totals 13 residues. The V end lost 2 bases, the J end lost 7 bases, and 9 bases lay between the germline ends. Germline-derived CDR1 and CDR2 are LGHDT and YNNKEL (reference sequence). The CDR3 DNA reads TGTGCCAGCAGCCAAAGGGTTGTGAATGAGCAGTTCTTC. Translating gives CASSQRVVNEQFF.

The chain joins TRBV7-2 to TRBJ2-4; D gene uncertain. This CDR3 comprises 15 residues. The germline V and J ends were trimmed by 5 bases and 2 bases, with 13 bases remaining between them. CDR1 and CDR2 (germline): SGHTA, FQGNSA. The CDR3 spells CASSPNDRPKNIQYF. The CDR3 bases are TGTGCCAGCAGCCCCAATGACCGACCCAAAAACATTCAGTACTTC.

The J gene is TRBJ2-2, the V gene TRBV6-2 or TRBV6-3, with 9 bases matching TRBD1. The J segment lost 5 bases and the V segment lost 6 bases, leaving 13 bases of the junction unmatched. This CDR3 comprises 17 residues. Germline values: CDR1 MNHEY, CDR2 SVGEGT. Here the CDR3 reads CASRHYTGGGGTGELFF. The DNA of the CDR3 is TGTGCCAGCAGACATTACACAGGGGGCGGAGGGACCGGGGAGCTGTTTTTT.

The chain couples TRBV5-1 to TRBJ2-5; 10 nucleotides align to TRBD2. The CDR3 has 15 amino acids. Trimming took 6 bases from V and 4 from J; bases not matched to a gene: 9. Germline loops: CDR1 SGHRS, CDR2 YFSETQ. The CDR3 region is CASTTGTSARETQYF. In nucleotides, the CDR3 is TGCGCCAGCACCACCGGGACTAGCGCTCGAGAGACCCAGTACTTC.

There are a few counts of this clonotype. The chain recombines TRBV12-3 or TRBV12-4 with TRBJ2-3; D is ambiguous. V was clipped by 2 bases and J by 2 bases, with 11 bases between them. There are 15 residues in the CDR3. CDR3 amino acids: CASSLTGVNTDTQYF. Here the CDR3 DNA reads TGTGCCAGCAGTTTAACTGGAGTAAACACAGATACGCAGTATTTT.

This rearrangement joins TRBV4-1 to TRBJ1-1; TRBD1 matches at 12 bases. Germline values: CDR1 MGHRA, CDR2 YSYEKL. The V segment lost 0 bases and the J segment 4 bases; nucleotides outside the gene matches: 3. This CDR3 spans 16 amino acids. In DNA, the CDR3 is TGCGCCAGCAGCCAAGAGGGACAGGGGGCTATCACTGAAGCTTTCTTT. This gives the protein CASSQEGQGAITEAFF.

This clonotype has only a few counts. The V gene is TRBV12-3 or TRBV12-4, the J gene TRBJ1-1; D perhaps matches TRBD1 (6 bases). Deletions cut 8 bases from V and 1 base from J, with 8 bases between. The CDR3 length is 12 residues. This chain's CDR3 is CASGGRNTEAFF. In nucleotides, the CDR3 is TGTGCCAGCGGGGGGCGGAACACTGAAGCTTTCTTT.

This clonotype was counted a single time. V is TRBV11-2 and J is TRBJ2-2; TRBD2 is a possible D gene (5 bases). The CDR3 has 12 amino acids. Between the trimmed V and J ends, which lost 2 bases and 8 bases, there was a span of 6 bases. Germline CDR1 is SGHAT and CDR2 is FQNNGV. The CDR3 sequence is CASSLRRGELFF. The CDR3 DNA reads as TGTGCCAGCAGCTTAAGGAGGGGGGAGCTGTTTTTT.

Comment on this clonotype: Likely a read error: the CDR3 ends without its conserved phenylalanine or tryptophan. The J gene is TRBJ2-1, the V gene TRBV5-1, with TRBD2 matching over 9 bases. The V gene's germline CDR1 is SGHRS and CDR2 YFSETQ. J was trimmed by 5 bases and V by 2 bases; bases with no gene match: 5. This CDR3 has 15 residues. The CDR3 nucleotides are TGCGCCAGCAGCTTATTCAGCGGGGGGAACAATGAGCAGTTCTCC. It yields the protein CASSLFSGGNNEQFS.

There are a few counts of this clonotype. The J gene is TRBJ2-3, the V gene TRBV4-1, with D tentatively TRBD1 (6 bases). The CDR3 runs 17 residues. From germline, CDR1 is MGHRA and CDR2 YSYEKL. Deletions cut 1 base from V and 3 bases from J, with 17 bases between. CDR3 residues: CASSQARGWGRTDTQYF. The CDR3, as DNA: TGCGCCAGCAGCCAAGCGCGCGGATGGGGGCGAACAGATACGCAGTATTTT.

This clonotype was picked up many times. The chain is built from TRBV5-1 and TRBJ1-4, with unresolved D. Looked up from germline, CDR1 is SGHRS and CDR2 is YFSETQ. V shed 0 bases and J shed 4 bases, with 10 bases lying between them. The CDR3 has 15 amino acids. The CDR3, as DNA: TGCGCCAGCAGCTTGGCGGCCCAGATTAATGAAAAACTGTTTTTT. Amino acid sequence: CASSLAAQINEKLFF.